The source of this TCR beta chain is a study of early T cells in non-severe SARS-CoV-2 infection. TCRdb reprocessed the 5' RACE reads with MiXCR, giving one entry per CDR3 protein. The sample includes tens of thousands of distinct CDR3 sequences, 10% to 15% of them seen just once. The CDR3 covers 14 residues. The germline CDR1 and CDR2 sequences are MNHEY and SVGAGI. V was clipped by 5 bases and J by 6 bases; unmatched bases: 9. This clonotype was obtained from an adult who was a healthcare worker with PCR-confirmed SARS-CoV-2 infection or an uninfected control (not recorded which). The sequencing input was whole blood. The chain joins TRBV6-5 to TRBJ1-1, with 7 bases aligning to TRBD1. Here the CDR3 reads CASSGLNRGSEAFF. The CDR3 nucleotides are TGTGCCAGCAGTGGACTGAACAGGGGTTCTGAAGCTTTCTTT.